The source of this T cell receptor (beta chain) is a study of blood T cell repertoires in COVID-19. The germline V gene encodes CDR1 SGDLS and CDR2 YYNGEE. With 3 bases clipped from V and 7 bases from J, the junction kept 16 bases outside the gene matches. The CDR3 has 17 residues. Measured with immunoSEQ multiplex PCR; TCRdb has only the in-frame clones, and not every one. The sample yields approximately 230,000 clones, approximately 84% seen once. Participants were aged about 18 to 100 years from approximately 23 US areas. What the recovered Cohort 3 donors had was two negative PCRs, clearance, or symptom resolution.

J is TRBJ2-5 and V is TRBV9, with 9 bases identical to TRBD1. Sample: PBMCs or T cells enriched from blood (not recorded which). This sequence was found in a man aged 35-49 years who had recovered from COVID-19. The CDR3 loop is CASSGGGTGQAGGTQYF. The CDR3 coding sequence is TGTGCCAGCAGCGGAGGTGGGACAGGGCAAGCCGGTGGGACCCAGTACTTC.